These 22 T cell receptor beta chains were sequenced from one sample in a study of blood T cell repertoires in COVID-19. Assay used: immunoSEQ multiplex PCR; TCRdb lists only in-frame clones, some missing. This table holds about 180,000 clones, approximately 83% found once. The sequenced sample consisted of peripheral blood. Receptors were obtained from a human donor with active or convalescent COVID-19. The donor label of this sample is uncertain.

This chain joins TRBV27 and TRBJ1-4; tentatively, D is TRBD1 (6 bases). Germline values: CDR1 MNHEY, CDR2 SMNVEV (reference sequence). Trimming removed 8 bases from V and 0 bases from J, with 10 bases in between. There are 14 residues in the CDR3. Here the CDR3 reads CASCRTATNEKLFF. The CDR3 region has the DNA TGTGCCAGCTGCAGGACAGCAACTAATGAAAAACTGTTTTTT.

This chain uses TRBV4-3 with TRBJ2-7; no clear D. The CDR3 sequence is 15 residues long. The V gene lost 0 bases and the J gene lost 4 bases, with 13 bases spanning the gap. CDR1 is LGHNA and CDR2 is YSLEER in the germline V gene. The CDR3 loop is CASSQDLNFDYEQYF. The CDR3 DNA reads TGCGCCAGCAGCCAAGATCTAAACTTTGATTACGAGCAGTACTTC.

This chain links TRBV18 with TRBJ2-7; 9 nucleotides agree with TRBD1. The CDR3 has 17 amino acids. In germline, CDR1 is KGHSH, CDR2 LQKENI. V lost 1 base and J lost 2; bases outside the gene matches: 9. The CDR3 DNA reads TGTGCCAGCTCACCACGCCTCGGACAGGGGTTGCCCTACGAGCAGTACTTC. Translation gives CASSPRLGQGLPYEQYF.

The chain couples TRBV6-1 to TRBJ1-1; D uncertain. The CDR3 is 14 amino acids. Trimming cost V 3 bases and J 0 bases, with 8 bases left between them. Germline V gives CDR1 MNHNS, CDR2 SASEGT. The CDR3 DNA sequence: TGTGCCAGCAGTGATCCGTCTCTGAACACTGAAGCTTTCTTT. This encodes CASSDPSLNTEAFF.

The rearrangement links TRBV2 to TRBJ2-1, with a weak D call TRBD1 (6 bases). Trimming shortened V by 5 bases and J by 7 bases, and 9 bases separated the two germline ends. Germline CDR1 reads SNHLY; CDR2 reads FYNNEI. CDR3 length equals 12 residues. CDR3 in amino acids: CASSSTGNEQFF. CDR3 sequence (DNA): TGTGCCAGCAGTTCAACAGGGAATGAGCAGTTCTTC.

V gene TRBV9 combines with J gene TRBJ2-1; 12 nucleotides align to TRBD2. The CDR3 is made up of 14 amino acids. In germline, CDR1 is SGDLS, CDR2 YYNGEE. After removal of 6 bases from V and 6 bases from J, the junction contained 4 bases not matched to a gene. This CDR3 is CASTSGRGSNEQFF. In nucleotides, the CDR3 is TGTGCCAGCACTAGCGGGAGGGGTAGCAATGAGCAGTTCTTC.

V and J are TRBV27 and TRBJ2-6; TRBD1 aligns across 7 bases. V gave up 6 bases and J gave up 2 bases; unmatched junction bases: 7. The CDR3 has 16 amino acids. Germline CDR1 MNHEY, CDR2 SMNVEV (reference sequence). The CDR3: CASSPTDRAGANVLTF. The CDR3 DNA is TGTGCCAGCAGCCCTACTGACAGGGCTGGGGCCAACGTCCTGACTTTC.

This clone came up a few times. The chain links TRBV27 to TRBJ1-2, with D perhaps TRBD1 (6 bases). CDR1 is MNHEY and CDR2 is SMNVEV in the germline V gene (reference sequence). CDR3 size: 17 residues. V lost 2 bases to trimming and J lost 4 bases, with 20 bases between them. CDR3 region: CASSLRGAGSSFYGYTF. Here the CDR3 DNA reads TGTGCCAGCAGTTTACGGGGGGCAGGGTCGAGCTTCTATGGCTACACCTTC.

V and J are TRBV19 and TRBJ2-3; TRBD1 matches at 11 bases. V trimming: 10 bases; J trimming: 2 bases; junction bases outside the gene matches: 14. The CDR3 consists of 17 residues. CDR1 LNHDA and CDR2 SQIVND come from the germline V gene (reference sequence). CDR3: CATSGTGGLLHTDTQYF. The CDR3 DNA sequence: TGTGCCACGTCCGGGACAGGGGGTCTCCTACACACAGATACGCAGTATTTT.

The chain links TRBV11-2 to TRBJ2-7; 7 bases map to TRBD1. Germline V gene lookup returns CDR1 SGHAT and CDR2 FQNNGV. The J segment lost 4 bases and the V segment lost 4 bases, leaving 7 bases of the junction unmatched. This CDR3 contains 14 residues. The CDR3 spells CASSSSGTAYEQYF. The CDR3 DNA follows: TGTGCCAGCAGCTCCTCCGGGACAGCATACGAGCAGTACTTC.

The chain carries TRBV27 and TRBJ2-4, with D uncertain. This CDR3 has 18 residues. Looked up from germline, CDR1 is MNHEY and CDR2 is SMNVEV (reference sequence). V gave up 1 base and J gave up 0 bases, with 16 bases separating them. The CDR3 region is CASSLYGEGRLAKNIQYF. CDR3 in DNA: TGTGCCAGCAGTTTATACGGAGAAGGAAGGCTAGCCAAAAACATTCAGTACTTC.

This chain connects TRBV9 to TRBJ1-1, with a possible D match to TRBD1 (6 bases). This CDR3 comprises 15 residues. Trimming removed 0 bases from V and 4 bases from J, with 13 bases in between. CDR1 and CDR2 (germline): SGDLS, YYNGEE. CDR3 coding DNA: TGTGCCAGCAGCGTAGAAGGGGGGGCGAGCACTGAAGCTTTCTTT. It specifies CASSVEGGASTEAFF. The full variable domain, with the rest looked up from reference TRBV9 and TRBJ1-1, is DSGVTQTPKHLITATGQRVTLRCSPRSGDLSVYWYQQSLDQGLQFLIQYYNGEERAKGNILERFSAQQFPDLHSELNLSSLELGDSALYFCASSVEGGASTEAFFGQGTRLTVV.

This chain's CDR3 is CASSESGNSPLHF. The DNA for the CDR3 is TGTGCCAGCAGTGAGAGCGGGAATTCACCCCTCCACTTT. The gene calls are TRBV2 and TRBJ1-6; D gene ambiguous. V lost 3 bases and J lost 7, with 7 bases in between. The CDR3 contains 13 residues. Germline V lookup: CDR1 SNHLY, CDR2 FYNNEI.

The J gene is TRBJ2-6, the V gene TRBV7-2; 8 bases map to TRBD2. J gave up 2 bases and V 3 bases, and 3 bases lay outside the gene matches. Germline V CDR1 and CDR2: SGHTA, FQGNSA. The CDR3 runs 16 residues. CDR3 coding DNA: TGTGCCAGCAGCTTGGCGGGGGGACCTGGGGCCAACGTCCTGACTTTC. As protein: CASSLAGGPGANVLTF.

The rearrangement links TRBV18 to TRBJ2-7; 7 nucleotides align to TRBD1. Germline CDR1 is KGHSH and CDR2 is LQKENI. After removal of 3 bases from V and 1 base from J, the junction contained 6 bases not matched to a gene. This CDR3 spans 15 amino acids. The CDR3 nucleotides are TGTGCCAGCTCACCGGGGACAGTCTCTTCCTACGAGCAGTACTTC. This sequence encodes CASSPGTVSSYEQYF.

This clone was counted a single time. This rearrangement joins TRBV5-6 to TRBJ2-1, with TRBD2 matching over 7 bases. CDR1 is SGHDT and CDR2 is YYEEEE in the germline V gene. J was trimmed by 0 bases and V by 4 bases; bases with no gene match: 10. The CDR3 runs 17 residues. DNA for the CDR3: TGTGCCAGCAGCCTGGCTTTGCTAGCGGCCTCCTACAATGAGCAGTTCTTC. Amino acid sequence: CASSLALLAASYNEQFF.

This chain connects TRBV2 to TRBJ1-2; 12 positions agree with TRBD1. Per germline, CDR1 SNHLY and CDR2 FYNNEI. The CDR3 has 14 amino acids. V dropped 7 bases and J dropped 6; count of bases not matched to a gene: 6. CDR3 sequence: CASMGDRGPDGYTF. In DNA, the CDR3 is TGTGCCAGCATGGGGGACAGGGGGCCGGATGGCTACACCTTC.

The rearrangement uses TRBV3-1 (or the pseudogene TRBV3-2) and TRBJ2-7, with unresolved D. Germline values: CDR1 LGHDT, CDR2 YNNKEL (reference sequence). CDR3 length: 13 residues. Trimming removed 1 base from V and 6 bases from J, with 10 bases in between. CDR3 DNA: TGTGCCAGCAGCCAAGGGTGGGCTGGCGAGCAGTACTTC. Translation: CASSQGWAGEQYF.

This clone was counted between two and nine times. The J gene is TRBJ2-1, the V gene TRBV11-1, with TRBD2 matching 7 bases. The CDR3 has 14 residues. Germline CDR1 SGHAT, CDR2 FQDESV (reference sequence). After removal of 5 bases from V and 6 bases from J, the junction contained 7 bases not matched to a gene. The CDR3 here is CASSGWEGSNEQFF. The CDR3 bases are TGTGCCAGCAGCGGGTGGGAGGGCAGCAATGAGCAGTTCTTC.

V and J are TRBV6-5 and TRBJ2-7; the D is unclear. Trimming took 2 bases from V and 2 from J, leaving 10 bases between them. Looked up from germline, CDR1 is MNHEY and CDR2 is SVGAGI. This CDR3 comprises 14 residues. CDR3 in DNA: TGTGCCAGCAGTTACCATGCAGGCCCCTACGAGCAGTACTTC. Its translation: CASSYHAGPYEQYF.

V usage is TRBV3-1 (or the pseudogene TRBV3-2) and J usage is TRBJ2-5; 14 bases agree with TRBD2. CDR3 length: 16 amino acids. The germline V gene encodes CDR1 LGHDT and CDR2 YNNKEL (reference sequence). The J segment lost 5 bases and the V segment lost 5 bases, leaving 7 bases of the junction unmatched. Written as DNA, the CDR3 is TGTGCCAGCAGCTTGACTAGCGGGGGGGCCAGGGAGACCCAGTACTTC. This translates into CASSLTSGGARETQYF.

This clone turned up a few times. The chain recombines TRBV28 with TRBJ2-5; the match to TRBD1 covers 8 bases. The CDR3 spans 17 residues. Trimming took 4 bases from V and 4 from J; bases not matched to a gene: 14. Looked up from germline, CDR1 is MDHEN and CDR2 is SYDVKM. The CDR3 DNA reads TGTGCCAGCAGTTCCCTCTCGACAGGGGACCTTGGAGAGACCCAGTACTTC. It is translated as CASSSLSTGDLGETQYF.